The source of this T cell receptor (beta chain) is a study of shared clonotypes between healthy human individuals. Data came from immunoSEQ multiplex PCR; TCRdb stores just in-frame clones and leaves some out. This sample yields fewer than 850,000 clones, of which 90% are seen a single time; about 33% belongs to the top ten. The CDR3 length is 19 residues. V lost 3 bases and J 5 bases, leaving 26 bases between the germline ends. The V gene's germline CDR1 is MDHEN and CDR2 SYDVKM. The chain recombines TRBV28 with TRBJ1-5; D not resolved. This sequence originates from a man aged 18 to 29 in good health. Some clones in this sample may be carry-over from other donors' samples. Sequencing input: memory CD8+ T cells from PBMCs. Described subset: CD45RO+ cells pooled with CCR7-negative TemRA cells. CDR3 residues: CASSFSQSLPTLVDQPQHF. The CDR3 bases are TGTGCCAGCAGTTTCAGCCAGTCCCTTCCAACTCTCGTGGATCAGCCCCAGCATTTT.